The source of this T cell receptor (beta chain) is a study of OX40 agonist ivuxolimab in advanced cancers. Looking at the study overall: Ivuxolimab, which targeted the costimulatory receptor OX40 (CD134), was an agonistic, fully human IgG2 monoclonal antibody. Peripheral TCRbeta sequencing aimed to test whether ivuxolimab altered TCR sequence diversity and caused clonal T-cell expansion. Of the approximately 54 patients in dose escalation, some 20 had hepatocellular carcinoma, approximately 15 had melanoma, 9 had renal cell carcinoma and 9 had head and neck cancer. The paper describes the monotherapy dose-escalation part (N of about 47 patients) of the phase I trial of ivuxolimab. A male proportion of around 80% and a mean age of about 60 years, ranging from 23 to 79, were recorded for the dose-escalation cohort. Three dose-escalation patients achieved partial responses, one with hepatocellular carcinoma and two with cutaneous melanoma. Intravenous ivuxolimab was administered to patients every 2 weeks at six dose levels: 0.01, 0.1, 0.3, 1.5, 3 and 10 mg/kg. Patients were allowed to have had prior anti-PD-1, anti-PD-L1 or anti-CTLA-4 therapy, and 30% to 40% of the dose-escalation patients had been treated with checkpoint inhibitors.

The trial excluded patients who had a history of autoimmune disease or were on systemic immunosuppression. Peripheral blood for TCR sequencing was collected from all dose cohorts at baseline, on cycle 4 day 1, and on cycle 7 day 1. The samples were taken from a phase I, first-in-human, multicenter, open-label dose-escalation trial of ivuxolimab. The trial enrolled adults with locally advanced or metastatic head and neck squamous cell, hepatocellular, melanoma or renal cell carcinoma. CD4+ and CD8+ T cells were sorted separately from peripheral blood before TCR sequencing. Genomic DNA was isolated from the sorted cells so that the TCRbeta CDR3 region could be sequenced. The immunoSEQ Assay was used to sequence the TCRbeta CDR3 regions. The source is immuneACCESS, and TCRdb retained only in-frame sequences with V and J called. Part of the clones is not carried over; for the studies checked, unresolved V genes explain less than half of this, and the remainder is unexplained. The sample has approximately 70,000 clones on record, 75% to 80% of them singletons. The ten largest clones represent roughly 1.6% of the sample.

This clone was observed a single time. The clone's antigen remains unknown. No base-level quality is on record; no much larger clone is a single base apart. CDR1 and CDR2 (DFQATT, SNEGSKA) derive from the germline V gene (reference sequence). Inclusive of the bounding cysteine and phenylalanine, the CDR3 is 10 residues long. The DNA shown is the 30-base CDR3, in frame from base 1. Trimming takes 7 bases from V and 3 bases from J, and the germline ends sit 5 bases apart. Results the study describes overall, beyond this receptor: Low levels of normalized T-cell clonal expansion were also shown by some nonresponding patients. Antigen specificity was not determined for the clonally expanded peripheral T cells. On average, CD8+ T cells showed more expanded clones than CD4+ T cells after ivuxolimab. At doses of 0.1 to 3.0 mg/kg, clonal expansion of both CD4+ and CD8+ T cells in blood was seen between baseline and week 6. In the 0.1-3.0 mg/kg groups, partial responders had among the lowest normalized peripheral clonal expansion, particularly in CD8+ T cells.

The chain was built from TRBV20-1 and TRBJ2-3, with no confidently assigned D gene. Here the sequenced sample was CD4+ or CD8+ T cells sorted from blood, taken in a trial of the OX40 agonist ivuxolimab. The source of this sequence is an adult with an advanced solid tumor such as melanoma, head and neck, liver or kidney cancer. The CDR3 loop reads CSGATDTQYF. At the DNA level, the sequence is TGCAGTGGAGCAACAGATACGCAGTATTTT.